The T cell receptor (beta chain) described here comes from a study of blood T cells in healthy people across ages. Findings and limits, study-wide: Estimated diversity that came from one million T cells was considered an underestimate.

The CDR3 extends over 14 amino acids. Germline V gene sequence: CDR1 SEHNR, CDR2 FQNEAQ (reference sequence). The trim removed 6 bases at V and 4 bases at J, leaving 6 bases unmatched. The authors ran a second PCR of roughly 6 to 11 cycles using a sample-barcoded 5' primer and a J-beta primer mix. From the 5' RACE reads, TCRdb called clonotypes with MiXCR, one entry per CDR3 protein. The sample includes some 1.7 million distinct CDR3 sequences, 28% of them seen just once. This clonotype occurred a few times. Its antigen is currently unknown. This sequence joins TRBV7-9 and TRBJ2-5, with 9 bases fitting TRBD1. Sequenced input: blood. This receptor was taken from a woman aged 25 to 45 in good health. The CDR3 loop is CASRGQGKGETQYF. DNA for the CDR3: TGTGCCAGCAGAGGACAGGGGAAAGGAGAGACCCAGTACTTC.